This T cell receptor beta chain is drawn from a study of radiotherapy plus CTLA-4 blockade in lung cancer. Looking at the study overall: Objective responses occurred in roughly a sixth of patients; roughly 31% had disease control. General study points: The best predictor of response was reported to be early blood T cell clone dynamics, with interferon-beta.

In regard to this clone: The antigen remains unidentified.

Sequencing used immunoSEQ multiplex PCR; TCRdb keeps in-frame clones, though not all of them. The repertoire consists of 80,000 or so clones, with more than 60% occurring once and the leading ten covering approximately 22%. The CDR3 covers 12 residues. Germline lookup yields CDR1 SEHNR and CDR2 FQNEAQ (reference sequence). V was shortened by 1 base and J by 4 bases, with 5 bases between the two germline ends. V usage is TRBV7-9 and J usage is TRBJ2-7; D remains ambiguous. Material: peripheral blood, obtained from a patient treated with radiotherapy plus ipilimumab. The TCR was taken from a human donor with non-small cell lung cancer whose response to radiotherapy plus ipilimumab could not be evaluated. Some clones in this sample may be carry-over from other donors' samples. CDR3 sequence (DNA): TGTGCCAGCAGCTTAGTCGGGTACGAGCAGTACTTC. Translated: CASSLVGYEQYF.